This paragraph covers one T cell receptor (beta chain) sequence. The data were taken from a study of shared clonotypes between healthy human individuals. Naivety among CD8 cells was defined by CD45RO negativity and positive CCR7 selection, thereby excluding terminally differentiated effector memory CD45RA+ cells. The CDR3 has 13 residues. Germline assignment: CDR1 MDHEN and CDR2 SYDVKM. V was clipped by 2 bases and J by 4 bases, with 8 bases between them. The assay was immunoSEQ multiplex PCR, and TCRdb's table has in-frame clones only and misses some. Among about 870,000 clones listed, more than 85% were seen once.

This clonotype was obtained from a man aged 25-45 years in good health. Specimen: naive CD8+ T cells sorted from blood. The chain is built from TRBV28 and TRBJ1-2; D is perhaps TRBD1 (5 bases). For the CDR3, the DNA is TGTGCCAGCAGTTTAATGGGGGGCTATGGCTACACCTTC. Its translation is CASSLMGGYGYTF.